This paragraph reports one T cell receptor beta chain. The entry originates in a study of blood T cell repertoires in COVID-19. For the study at large: Samples taken during acute and convalescent COVID-19 were collected in the United States, Italy and Spain.

In germline, CDR1 is SGHTA, CDR2 FQGNSA. V dropped 5 bases and J dropped 5 bases, with 16 bases sitting between them. The CDR3 length is 15 residues. Source study methods: Estimates of nucleated cell counts were drawn from the amplification of reference gene primers. Method: immunoSEQ multiplex PCR; TCRdb's copy keeps in-frame clones and lacks some. The V and J calls and the clone size are those of that table, but D and trimming were determined from the DNA. The top ten clones hold under 10% of a sample with 170,000 or so clones, roughly four fifths of them seen once. The source material was peripheral blood. This sequence joins TRBV7-2 and TRBJ2-1; D perhaps matches TRBD2 (6 bases). The source of this sequence is an older woman with COVID-19, enrolled during active disease. The CDR3 DNA is TGTGCCAGCAGCCTCTGGGTGGAGGGCAACAATGAGCAGTTCTTC. Protein product: CASSLWVEGNNEQFF.